Each of the 5 T cell receptor beta chains below was sequenced from the same sample in a study of OX40 agonist ivuxolimab in advanced cancers. Here immunoSEQ multiplex PCR was the method, and the copy in TCRdb shows in-frame clones only, minus some. The sample lists 90,000 to 100,000 clones, approximately 95% seen once, with around 2.2% in the top ten. The specimen comprised CD4+ or CD8+ T cells sorted from blood, sampled in a trial of the OX40 agonist ivuxolimab. The receptor set was obtained from an adult with an advanced solid tumor such as melanoma, head and neck, liver or kidney cancer.

The J gene is TRBJ2-1, the V gene TRBV7-9, with 12 bases aligning to TRBD2. CDR3 length equals 15 residues. Germline CDR1 is SEHNR and CDR2 is FQNEAQ (reference sequence). V lost 3 bases, J lost 6 bases, and 3 bases stayed unmatched. CDR3 nucleotides: TGTGCCAGCAGCTTGACTAGCGGGAGTTCCAATGAGCAGTTCTTC. Protein: CASSLTSGSSNEQFF. The full variable domain, rest sourced from reference TRBV7-9 and TRBJ2-1, is DTGVSQNPRHKITKRGQNVTFRCDPISEHNRLYWYRQTLGQGPEFLTYFQNEAQLEKSRLLSDRFSAERPKGSFSTLEIQRTEQGDSAMYLCASSLTSGSSNEQFFGPGTRLTVL.

V and J are TRBV6-1 and TRBJ1-1; no clear D gene. CDR3 length: 14 residues. V was pared by 2 bases and J by 4 bases, with 11 bases between. The germline CDR1 and CDR2 sequences are MNHNS and SASEGT. CDR3 sequence reads: CASSEFLGGTEAFF. CDR3 nucleotides: TGTGCCAGCAGTGAATTTTTGGGCGGCACTGAAGCTTTCTTT.

Concerning this clone: Because the CDR3's place on the DNA is in doubt, the DNA is left out and the CDR3 is given as listed by TCRdb. The V gene is TRBV9, the J gene TRBJ2-7; TRBD2, as called in the table, went unchecked against the DNA. The CDR3 region is 14 residues in length, termini included. CDR1 SGDLS and CDR2 YYNGEE come from the germline V gene. The CDR3 loop reads CASTSGQSSYEQYF.

The V call is TRBV27, the J call TRBJ1-5; 8 nucleotides agree with TRBD1. Germline-derived CDR1 and CDR2 are MNHEY and SMNVEV (reference sequence). The CDR3 spans 14 residues. V was pared by 6 bases and J by 2 bases, with 3 bases of the junction left unmatched. CDR3 DNA: TGTGCCAGCAGCTACAGGGGGGGCAATCAGCCCCAGCATTTT. This sequence encodes CASSYRGGNQPQHF.

The chain links TRBV5-5 to TRBJ2-2, with D possibly matching TRBD2 (5 bases). CDR1 and CDR2 (germline): SGHKS, YYEKEE (reference sequence). This CDR3 has 15 residues. V was trimmed by 4 bases and J by 7 bases, leaving 17 bases between them. The CDR3 DNA reads as TGTGCCAGCAGCCTGGCGAGGGTAGGACTCGGGGAGCTGTTTTTT. Its protein product is CASSLARVGLGELFF.